The rows below give T cell receptor beta chains drawn from one sample of a study of blood T cell repertoires in COVID-19. TCRdb keeps only in-frame clones here, not all; method: immunoSEQ multiplex PCR. The sample yields around 110,000 clones, around 78% seen once. Sequenced sample: peripheral blood. The receptors shown here come from a man younger than 40 with acute or convalescent COVID-19. Both conserved end residues are part of each CDR3. The order of the fields is D gene, V gene, J gene, clone size, CDR3 protein, CDR3 DNA. A D gene is named only where the DNA matches it firmly. Size values are once, few and many counts, or a class for expanded clones, and some rows have none.

TRBD1	TRBV30	TRBJ2-6	-	CASPGQEFSGANVLTF	TGTGCCTCACCGGGACAGGAATTCTCTGGGGCCAACGTCCTGACTTTC
TRBD2	TRBV7-2	TRBJ2-1	-	CASSSASGSREQFF	TGTGCCAGCAGCTCAGCTAGCGGGAGCCGAGAGCAGTTCTTC
-	TRBV10-3	TRBJ1-1	-	CAISDEGLDTEAFF	TGTGCCATCAGTGACGAGGGTTTGGACACTGAAGCTTTCTTT
-	TRBV27	TRBJ1-1	many	CASSYTGLNTEAFF	TGTGCCAGCAGTTACACAGGGTTGAACACTGAAGCTTTCTTT
-	TRBV30	TRBJ1-6	-	CAWALGVNSPLHF	TGTGCCTGGGCCTTGGGAGTTAATTCACCCCTCCACTTT
-	TRBV7-9	TRBJ1-1	-	CASSLTGSTEAFF	TGTGCCAGCAGCTTAACAGGGAGCACTGAAGCTTTCTTT
-	TRBV6-6	TRBJ2-1	-	CASSYQGSNEQFF	TGTGCCAGCAGTTACCAGGGGTCTAATGAGCAGTTCTTC
-	TRBV12-5	TRBJ1-2	-	CASVPGEGFGYGYTF	TGTGCTAGTGTCCCGGGGGAGGGATTTGGCTATGGCTACACCTTC
TRBD2	TRBV19	TRBJ2-1	-	CASLAAWNEQFF	TGTGCCAGCCTAGCGGCCTGGAATGAGCAGTTCTTC
TRBD1	TRBV9	TRBJ1-3	-	CASSGTGSGNTIYF	TGTGCCAGCAGCGGGACAGGGAGTGGAAACACCATATATTTT
TRBD1	TRBV13	TRBJ2-5	-	CASSDRDSARETQYF	TGCGCCAGCAGCGACCGGGACAGCGCTCGGGAGACCCAGTACTTC
TRBD1	TRBV4-1	TRBJ1-6	-	CASSPLDRINSPLHF	TGCGCCAGCAGCCCCCTGGACAGGATTAATTCACCCCTCCACTTT
-	TRBV30	TRBJ2-5	-	CAWSVRRGAETQYF	TGTGCCTGGAGTGTACGGCGGGGTGCGGAGACCCAGTACTTC
-	TRBV5-1	TRBJ1-5	-	CASSLASGDYSNQPQHF	TGCGCCAGCAGCTTGGCGTCAGGGGATTATAGCAATCAGCCCCAGCATTTT
TRBD2	TRBV4-2	TRBJ2-2	few	CASSQAAGGDTGELFF	TGTGCCAGCAGCCAAGCAGCGGGGGGCGACACCGGGGAGCTGTTTTTT
-	TRBV18	TRBJ2-7	-	CASSPTNYEQYF	TGTGCCAGCTCACCTACAAACTACGAGCAGTACTTC
-	TRBV27	TRBJ1-5	once	CASSLSLNQPQHF	TGTGCCAGCAGTTTAAGCCTCAATCAGCCCCAGCATTTT
TRBD1	TRBV6-4	TRBJ1-1	-	CASSETGDGTEAFF	TGTGCCAGCAGTGAGACAGGGGATGGGACTGAAGCTTTCTTT
-	TRBV7-3	TRBJ1-1	-	CASSLSGGGTEAFF	TGTGCCAGCAGCTTATCGGGAGGGGGCACTGAAGCTTTCTTT
-	TRBV7-2	TRBJ1-1	-	CASSPTPAGAISEAFF	TGTGCCAGCAGCCCAACCCCTGCAGGGGCGATTTCTGAAGCTTTCTTT
TRBD2	TRBV7-2	TRBJ2-1	-	CASSFNSGRGDEQFF	TGTGCCAGCAGCTTCAATAGCGGGAGGGGGGATGAGCAGTTCTTC
-	TRBV6-6	TRBJ1-6	-	CASSYSEDNSPLHF	TGTGCCAGCAGTTACTCGGAGGATAATTCACCCCTCCACTTT
-	TRBV11-3	TRBJ2-1	-	CASSLFFSDEQFF	TGTGCCAGCAGCTTATTTTTTTCCGATGAGCAGTTCTTC
TRBD1	TRBV27	TRBJ2-7	-	CASSLSGTGGGEQYF	TGTGCCAGCAGTTTATCTGGGACAGGGGGCGGTGAGCAGTACTTC
-	TRBV3-1/TRBV3-2	TRBJ1-1	-	CASFGVNTEAFF	TGTGCCAGCTTCGGGGTGAACACTGAAGCTTTCTTT
TRBD1	TRBV7-8	TRBJ2-5	-	CASSVVQGAGETQYF	TGTGCCAGCAGCGTAGTCCAGGGGGCAGGGGAGACCCAGTACTTC
-	TRBV12-5	TRBJ2-2	-	CASGLTLVRGLNTGELFF	TGTGCTAGTGGTTTGACTCTAGTAAGGGGCCTTAACACCGGGGAGCTGTTTTTT
TRBD1	TRBV12-3/TRBV12-4	TRBJ1-2	once	CASSSTGLGYTF	TGTGCCAGCAGTTCGACAGGGTTAGGCTACACCTTC
TRBD2	TRBV18	TRBJ2-5	-	CASSPGLAGARETQYF	TGTGCCAGCTCACCGGGACTAGCGGGAGCGCGAGAGACCCAGTACTTC
TRBD1	TRBV9	TRBJ1-4	-	CASSALQGDNEKLFF	TGTGCCAGCAGCGCGTTACAGGGGGATAATGAAAAACTGTTTTTT
TRBD1	TRBV19	TRBJ1-6	-	CASSIQGEGSPLHF	TGTGCCAGTAGTATCCAGGGGGAAGGTTCACCCCTCCACTTT
TRBD2	TRBV30	TRBJ2-1	-	CAWTTKPMTSQFF	TGTGCCTGGACCACAAAACCAATGACTAGCCAGTTCTTC
-	TRBV30	TRBJ2-2	once	CAWSRLGTTGELFF	TGTGCCTGGAGTAGGCTAGGTACCACCGGGGAGCTGTTTTTT
TRBD1	TRBV28	TRBJ1-2	-	CASRGTGGYGYTF	TGTGCCAGCAGGGGGACAGGGGGCTATGGCTACACCTTC
TRBD1	TRBV15	TRBJ2-3	-	CATSSEMTGSDTQYF	TGTGCCACCAGCAGTGAAATGACAGGGTCGGATACGCAGTATTTT
TRBD1	TRBV11-2	TRBJ1-1	-	CVSSLGQGVMNTEAFF	TGTGTCAGCAGCCTGGGACAGGGGGTGATGAACACTGAAGCTTTCTTT
TRBD1	TRBV24-1	TRBJ1-1	-	CATRNQGARTEAFF	TGTGCCACCAGAAATCAGGGGGCGCGAACTGAAGCTTTCTTT
-	TRBV10-3	TRBJ1-5	-	CAISESIDGGQPQHF	TGTGCCATCAGTGAGTCTATTGACGGGGGTCAGCCCCAGCATTTT
-	TRBV25-1	TRBJ2-5	-	CASSEWGDRGGETQYF	TGTGCCAGCAGTGAATGGGGCGACAGAGGAGGGGAGACCCAGTACTTC
-	TRBV27	TRBJ2-7	few	CASSLGLSYEQYF	TGTGCCAGCAGTTTAGGCCTTTCCTACGAGCAGTACTTC
TRBD1	TRBV6-5	TRBJ1-2	-	CASSRTGSTDGYTF	TGTGCCAGCAGTCGGACAGGGAGTACCGATGGCTACACCTTC
-	TRBV27	TRBJ1-4	-	CASSPLLGGINEKLFF	TGTGCCAGCAGTCCCCTTCTCGGGGGGATAAATGAAAAACTGTTTTTT
-	TRBV5-6	TRBJ1-3	-	CASSLTGGNTIYF	TGTGCCAGCAGCTTGACAGGGGGAAACACCATATATTTT
-	TRBV13	TRBJ2-2	-	CASSFRGSANTGELFF	TGTGCCAGCAGCTTCCGGGGTTCCGCGAACACCGGGGAGCTGTTTTTT
-	TRBV6-2/TRBV6-3	TRBJ1-5	once	CASSSRPVDSNQPQHF	TGTGCCAGCAGTTCACGCCCGGTCGATAGCAATCAGCCCCAGCATTTT
TRBD2	TRBV5-6	TRBJ2-1	-	CASSFGLAANEQFF	TGTGCCAGCAGCTTTGGGCTAGCGGCCAATGAGCAGTTCTTC
TRBD1	TRBV30	TRBJ1-5	-	CAWELTGGNQPQHF	TGTGCCTGGGAGTTAACAGGGGGGAATCAGCCCCAGCATTTT
-	TRBV10-2	TRBJ2-1	-	CASSDNRYDEQFF	TGCGCCAGCAGTGATAACAGGTACGATGAGCAGTTCTTC
TRBD1	TRBV27	TRBJ1-6	-	CASSFDRGNSPLHF	TGTGCCAGCAGTTTCGACAGGGGTAATTCACCCCTCCACTTT
TRBD1	TRBV7-9	TRBJ1-4	-	CASSFGTGGEKLFF	TGTGCCAGCAGCTTCGGGACAGGGGGTGAAAAACTGTTTTTT
-	TRBV11-2	TRBJ1-3	-	CASRESYGDGNTIYF	TGTGCCAGCAGGGAGAGTTATGGTGATGGAAACACCATATATTTT
-	TRBV29-1	TRBJ1-1	-	CSVEESAGQLAFF	TGCAGCGTTGAAGAAAGCGCTGGACAGCTGGCTTTCTTT
TRBD2	TRBV7-9	TRBJ2-1	-	CAAAGGLADNEQFF	TGTGCCGCGGCCGGGGGACTAGCGGACAATGAGCAGTTCTTC
-	TRBV7-2	TRBJ2-7	-	CASSRPELTYEQYF	TGTGCCAGCAGCCGGCCGGAGCTAACCTACGAGCAGTACTTC
-	TRBV5-4	TRBJ1-1	-	CASSLAWGRGNTEAFF	TGTGCCAGCAGCTTGGCCTGGGGCAGGGGGAACACTGAAGCTTTCTTT
-	TRBV19	TRBJ1-5	-	CASSIDRGPQHF	TGTGCCAGTAGTATAGATCGGGGGCCCCAGCATTTT
TRBD2	TRBV19	TRBJ2-1	few	CASSRTSGDYNEQFF	TGTGCCAGTAGTCGGACTAGCGGAGACTACAATGAGCAGTTCTTC
TRBD1	TRBV20-1	TRBJ1-6	-	CSASSLTGATPGSPLHF	TGCAGTGCTAGTTCCCTCACAGGGGCCACTCCTGGCTCACCCCTCCACTTT
TRBD1	TRBV5-6	TRBJ1-2	-	CASRHGTAPPGYTF	TGTGCCAGCAGACACGGGACAGCGCCTCCGGGCTACACCTTC